Shown below are 24 T cell receptor beta chains from a single sample sequenced in a study of T cells expressing NK-cell markers (TCRdb year 2020). The library was made by 5' RACE. TCRdb lists the instrument as Illumina HiSeq 2000. TCRdb reprocessed the reads into one record per CDR3 protein sequence, lacking DNA. This sample's table contains around 470,000 distinct CDR3 sequences. Of the sample, 1.4% is held by the ten largest clones. Material for sequencing was blood T cells: a sorted CD56 or NKG2C T cell subset, CD4+ or CD8+ T cells, or bulk PBMC T cells (not recorded which). The receptors were sampled from a woman aged 45-60 years in good health. Donor details come from another sample of the same person, matched by shared clones.

The rearrangement uses TRBV11-3 and TRBJ2-2; TCRdb returns TRBD1, unconfirmable since there is no DNA. Germline values: CDR1 SGHNT, CDR2 YENEEA. The CDR3 has 16 amino acids. The CDR3 loop is CASSFFTGGSTGELFF.

J is TRBJ2-1 and V is TRBV15; with no DNA, the TCRdb D assignment of TRBD2 cannot be verified. Germline V gene sequence: CDR1 LNHNV, CDR2 YYDKDF (reference sequence). The CDR3 length is 15 residues. This chain's CDR3 is CATSRSLAGVGEQFF.

The chain employs TRBV4-1 and TRBJ2-1; TCRdb's D call of TRBD2 is untestable without DNA. Germline loops: CDR1 MGHRA, CDR2 YSYEKL. The CDR3 covers 14 residues. CDR3 sequence: CASSQETPGLVQFF.

V and J are TRBV4-1 and TRBJ1-2; TCRdb lists TRBD1, though no DNA is available to test this call. The CDR3 runs to 13 residues. Germline V gives CDR1 MGHRA, CDR2 YSYEKL. This CDR3 is CASSQPTGNGYTF.

The chain is built from TRBV3-1 and TRBJ1-3. CDR1 is LGHDT and CDR2 is YNNKEL in the germline V gene (reference sequence). The CDR3 totals 18 residues. Here the CDR3 reads CASSQVGGETGSGNTIYF.

V is TRBV20-1 and J is TRBJ2-7; TCRdb indicates TRBD1, and absent DNA this call remains unverified. Germline lookup yields CDR1 DFQATT and CDR2 SNEGSKA (reference sequence). CDR3 length: 15 residues. The CDR3 spells CSASTWQGASYEQYF.

This chain links TRBV19 with TRBJ2-5. The CDR3 is 14 residues long. Germline V lookup: CDR1 LNHDA, CDR2 SQIVND (reference sequence). The CDR3 protein is CASKGSDNQETQYF.

The chain is built from TRBV12-5 and TRBJ2-3; TCRdb's assignment of TRBD2 cannot be checked, as there is no DNA. In germline, CDR1 is LGHNT, CDR2 FRNRAP. This CDR3 is 15 amino acids long. The chain's CDR3 is CASGLGAGGTDTQYF.

This chain connects TRBV4-2 to TRBJ1-2. CDR3 length: 13 residues. Germline V gives CDR1 LGHNA, CDR2 YNFKEQ. CDR3: CASSQDHEGGYTF.

This chain links TRBV20-1 with TRBJ2-7; the TCRdb D gene call, TRBD2, has no DNA to confirm it. The CDR3 totals 16 residues. Germline CDR1 and CDR2: DFQATT and SNEGSKA (reference sequence). CDR3 sequence reads: CSARDLSSGRIYEQYF.

This chain joins TRBV29-1 and TRBJ2-3. The CDR3 has 12 residues. The germline V gene has CDR1 SQVTM and CDR2 ANQGSEA. The CDR3 protein is CSVPFSIDTQYF.

The chain couples TRBV29-1 to TRBJ1-4. The germline gives CDR1 SQVTM, CDR2 ANQGSEA. The CDR3 totals 12 residues. This CDR3 is CSVQSVNEKLFF.

The chain carries TRBV20-1 and TRBJ2-1; TCRdb proposes TRBD1, but this gene call is untestable without DNA. The CDR3 is 20 amino acids. CDR1 DFQATT and CDR2 SNEGSKA come from the germline V gene (reference sequence). CDR3 region: CSAQAEQNRGPKGSYNEQFF.

This chain links TRBV7-6 with TRBJ2-2; the TRBD1 assignment by TCRdb is unverifiable without DNA. The CDR3 length is 17 residues. Germline-derived CDR1 and CDR2 are SGHVS and FNYEAQ. The CDR3 spells CASSHGTSCLNTGELFF.

This sequence joins TRBV12-3 or TRBV12-4 and TRBJ1-5; the TCRdb call, TRBD1, lacks DNA for checking. The CDR3 contains 15 residues. This CDR3 reads CASSLITGRGQPQHF.

The J gene is TRBJ2-3, the V gene TRBV20-1; TCRdb designates TRBD1, a call that cannot be tested without DNA. Germline V gives CDR1 DFQATT, CDR2 SNEGSKA (reference sequence). CDR3 length: 12 residues. The CDR3 is CSAGIGGDTQYF.

This chain connects TRBV5-1 to TRBJ2-2. CDR3 length: 15 amino acids. Germline CDR1 reads SGHRS; CDR2 reads YFSETQ. This CDR3 is CASTTPGSDTGELFF.

The gene calls are TRBV12-3 or TRBV12-4 and TRBJ2-7; TCRdb reports TRBD1, a call that lacks DNA to check it against. The CDR3 covers 14 residues. The CDR3 reads CASKSRDRSYEQYF.

CDR3 sequence reads: CSARDLGKGPYEQYF. This sequence joins TRBV20-1 and TRBJ2-7. CDR3 size: 15 residues. Germline CDR1 is DFQATT and CDR2 is SNEGSKA (reference sequence).

V and J are TRBV20-1 and TRBJ2-5; TCRdb gives TRBD1 as the D gene, but with no DNA this cannot be confirmed. This CDR3 comprises 16 residues. CDR1 and CDR2 from the germline V gene are DFQATT and SNEGSKA (reference sequence). This chain's CDR3 is CSANSLRRAQEETQYF.

This chain uses TRBV6-1 with TRBJ2-1. CDR3 size: 13 residues. The germline V gene encodes CDR1 MNHNS and CDR2 SASEGT. The CDR3 here is CASTSGYYNEQFF.

The chain employs TRBV7-9 and TRBJ2-4; TCRdb returns TRBD1, unconfirmable since there is no DNA. Germline V CDR1 and CDR2: SEHNR, FQNEAQ (reference sequence). CDR3 length: 15 amino acids. The CDR3 sequence: CASSAGPITKNIQYF. The full variable domain, its missing parts supplied by reference TRBV7-9 and TRBJ2-4, is DTGVSQNPRHKITKRGQNVTFRCDPISEHNRLYWYRQTLGQGPEFLTYFQNEAQLEKSRLLSDRFSAERPKGSFSTLEIQRTEQGDSAMYLCASSAGPITKNIQYFGAGTRLSVL.

The V gene is TRBV2, the J gene TRBJ2-1. The CDR3 is made up of 13 amino acids. Germline CDR1 SNHLY, CDR2 FYNNEI. CDR3 region: CASLPDGHNEQFF.

The chain carries TRBV5-1 and TRBJ2-3; TCRdb lists TRBD1, though no DNA is available to test this call. Per the germline V gene, CDR1 is SGHRS and CDR2 is YFSETQ. CDR3 length equals 17 residues. CDR3 protein: CASSLADRGRIADTQYF.